The next 24 T cell receptor beta chains were all read from a single sample in a study of blood T cells in healthy people across ages. Alongside a J-beta primer mix, a sample-barcoded 5' primer served in a second PCR lasting about 7 to 12 cycles. Via MiXCR, TCRdb re-called the 5' RACE reads, giving one row per CDR3 protein. The sample lists about 970,000 distinct CDR3 sequences, around 54% occurring once. The specimen sequenced was blood. The receptors here all came from a woman aged 55-70 years in good health.

The chain uses TRBV28 and TRBJ2-5, with 9 nucleotides matching TRBD1. V trimming: 6 bases; J trimming: 6 bases; junction bases outside the gene matches: 5. The V gene's germline CDR1 is MDHEN and CDR2 SYDVKM. The CDR3 consists of 13 residues. The DNA for the CDR3 is TGTGCCAGCAGGTGGACAGGGGTGAAGACCCAGTACTTC. Translated: CASRWTGVKTQYF.

The table lists this clonotype with a few counts. The chain combines TRBV29-1 with TRBJ2-1, with 8 positions matching TRBD2. J lost 5 bases, V lost 4 bases, and 1 base had no gene match. Germline CDR1 reads SQVTM; CDR2 reads ANQGSEA. This CDR3 is 12 amino acids long. The CDR3 loop reads CSVGSGNNEQFF. The CDR3 region has the DNA TGCAGCGTTGGTAGCGGGAACAATGAGCAGTTCTTC.

The genes are TRBV9 and TRBJ2-3, with TRBD1 matching 7 bases. This CDR3 is built from 16 residues. The trim removed 4 bases at V and 2 bases at J, leaving 10 bases unmatched. Germline CDR1 and CDR2: SGDLS and YYNGEE. The CDR3 bases are TGTGCCAGCAGCACCCGAACCGGGACAGCCACAGATACGCAGTATTTT. This sequence encodes CASSTRTGTATDTQYF.

This clonotype turned up a few times. The V gene is TRBV6-6, the J gene TRBJ2-7, with D perhaps matching TRBD2 (6 bases). The V gene lost 10 bases and the J gene lost 1 base, with 17 bases spanning the gap. This CDR3 spans 14 amino acids. In germline, CDR1 is MNHNY, CDR2 SVGAGI (reference sequence). In nucleotides, the CDR3 is TGTGCCACCGAGGGAGGCGGAGCATCCTACGAGCAGTACTTC. Translated: CATEGGGASYEQYF.

The genes are TRBV9 and TRBJ1-1; D might be TRBD1 (5 bases). This CDR3 is built from 16 residues. V was clipped by 8 bases and J by 0 bases, with 20 bases between them. Germline CDR1 reads SGDLS; CDR2 reads YYNGEE. CDR3 in amino acids: CASSSHPGLMNTEAFF. CDR3 sequence (DNA): TGTGCCAGTAGCTCACATCCGGGACTCATGAACACTGAAGCTTTCTTT. The full variable domain, its missing parts supplied by reference TRBV9 and TRBJ1-1, is DSGVTQTPKHLITATGQRVTLRCSPRSGDLSVYWYQQSLDQGLQFLIQYYNGEERAKGNILERFSAQQFPDLHSELNLSSLELGDSALYFCASSSHPGLMNTEAFFGQGTRLTVV.

The chain has TRBV12-3 or TRBV12-4 and TRBJ2-7, with TRBD2 matching over 8 bases. There are 16 residues in the CDR3. Trimming removed 7 bases from V and 2 bases from J; junction bases left unmatched: 13. CDR3 protein: CASTPSRGGLTYEQYF. The CDR3 region has the DNA TGTGCCAGCACTCCGAGCCGGGGGGGACTGACCTACGAGCAGTACTTC.

The J gene is TRBJ2-3, the V gene TRBV20-1; D possibly corresponds to TRBD2 (6 bases). The germline V gene has CDR1 DFQATT and CDR2 SNEGSKA (reference sequence). The V end lost 5 bases, the J end lost 0 bases, and 15 bases lay between the germline ends. The CDR3 runs to 15 residues. The chain's CDR3 is CSASSGTPSTDTQYF. The CDR3 nucleotides are TGCAGTGCTTCCTCCGGGACTCCTAGCACAGATACGCAGTATTTT.

This chain uses TRBV6-5 with TRBJ2-3; D gene ambiguous. The CDR3 spans 15 residues. V lost 6 bases, J lost 0 bases, and 13 bases lay in between. Looked up from germline, CDR1 is MNHEY and CDR2 is SVGAGI. Here the CDR3 reads CASRPVPTSTDTQYF. DNA of the CDR3: TGTGCCAGCAGACCGGTTCCTACTAGCACAGATACGCAGTATTTT.

This chain joins TRBV29-1 and TRBJ2-7; 11 nucleotides line up with TRBD1. Trimming took 3 bases from V and 2 from J; bases not matched to a gene: 3. The CDR3 covers 14 residues. The V gene's germline CDR1 is SQVTM and CDR2 ANQGSEA. The CDR3 DNA is TGCAGCGTTGACTCGGGACAGGGGGCCTACGAGCAGTACTTC. It yields the protein CSVDSGQGAYEQYF.

The chain carries TRBV12-3 or TRBV12-4 and TRBJ2-1; a possible D gene is TRBD2 (5 bases). V lost 7 bases to trimming and J lost 0 bases, with 10 bases between them. The length of the CDR3 is 14 residues. The CDR3 bases are TGTGCCAGCAAAAAGGAGGCCTCCTACAATGAGCAGTTCTTC. This translates into CASKKEASYNEQFF.

The chain recombines TRBV7-2 with TRBJ2-7; 7 bases fit TRBD2. The V gene end was trimmed by 2 bases and the J gene end by 0 bases; junction bases not matched to a gene: 7. The CDR3 is 16 residues long. Germline loops: CDR1 SGHTA, CDR2 FQGNSA. The CDR3 loop is CASSLSSGPSSYEQYF. The CDR3 region has the DNA TGTGCCAGCAGCTTAAGTAGCGGGCCAAGCTCCTACGAGCAGTACTTC.

V and J are TRBV7-3 and TRBJ2-1, with D possibly TRBD2 on 5 matching bases. Germline values: CDR1 SGHTA, CDR2 FQGTGA. The CDR3 is made up of 13 amino acids. Trimming stripped 2 bases from V and 12 bases from J, with 14 bases between. The CDR3 sequence: CASSLPELDGQFF. Here the CDR3 DNA reads TGTGCCAGCAGCTTACCCGAACTAGATGGGCAGTTCTTC.

The chain employs TRBV30 and TRBJ2-3; 11 nucleotides match TRBD2. CDR3 size: 15 residues. V shed 4 bases and J 5 bases; nucleotides not matched to a gene: 8. Per germline, CDR1 GTSNPN and CDR2 SVGIG (reference sequence). DNA of the CDR3: TGTGCCTGGAATCCGACTAGCGGGGTTTTAGATACGCAGTATTTT. Amino acid sequence: CAWNPTSGVLDTQYF.

This clonotype was seen more than once but under ten times. V usage is TRBV11-2 and J usage is TRBJ2-1; D gene uncertain. CDR1 SGHAT and CDR2 FQNNGV come from the germline V gene. The V end was cut by 0 bases, the J end by 6 bases, with 9 bases between. This CDR3 is 14 amino acids long. The CDR3 loop is CASSLDLLGNEQFF. The CDR3 DNA follows: TGTGCCAGCAGCTTAGACCTATTGGGCAATGAGCAGTTCTTC.

The chain combines TRBV29-1 with TRBJ2-1; D could derive from TRBD1 or TRBD2 (5 bases each). CDR1 is SQVTM and CDR2 is ANQGSEA in the germline V gene. Trimming removed 1 base at V and 8 bases at J, with 18 bases between. The CDR3 is 15 amino acids. The CDR3 region is CSVEGGGRIDDEQFF. The CDR3, as DNA: TGCAGCGTTGAAGGGGGCGGGCGGATTGACGATGAGCAGTTCTTC.

V usage is TRBV15 and J usage is TRBJ1-1; 8 positions agree with TRBD1. Germline CDR1 LNHNV, CDR2 YYDKDF (reference sequence). The CDR3 is made up of 15 amino acids. Trimming removed 5 bases from V and 1 base from J; junction bases left unmatched: 6. Written as DNA, the CDR3 is TGTGCCACCAGCGGGCTGGACAGGGAGAACACTGAAGCTTTCTTT. Translating gives CATSGLDRENTEAFF.

Written as DNA, the CDR3 is TGCAGTGCTAGAATCCCCACTAGCGGGAGGGCCGGAGAGACCCAGTACTTC. It is translated as CSARIPTSGRAGETQYF. The chain joins TRBV20-1 to TRBJ2-5, with 13 bases lining up with TRBD2. This CDR3 spans 17 amino acids. Germline V gene data show CDR1 as DFQATT and CDR2 as SNEGSKA (reference sequence). The trim removed 2 bases at V and 4 bases at J, leaving 10 bases unmatched.

This clonotype appeared a few times. The rearrangement links TRBV3-1 to TRBJ2-1; D may be TRBD1 or TRBD2 (6 bases each). This CDR3 has 16 amino acids. The germline V and J ends were trimmed by 4 bases and 9 bases, with 22 bases remaining between them. Germline V gives CDR1 LGHDT, CDR2 YNNKEL (reference sequence). This CDR3 reads CASSPLRGVLGGEQFF. The CDR3 coding sequence is TGTGCCAGCAGCCCCCTTAGGGGGGTTTTGGGGGGTGAGCAGTTCTTC.

DNA of the CDR3: TGTGCCAGCAGCTTAGGACCGGGACTAGCGTCTGATGAGCAGTTCTTC. It is translated as CASSLGPGLASDEQFF. The chain couples TRBV7-2 to TRBJ2-1; 10 bases match TRBD2. J was trimmed by 8 bases and V by 1 base; bases with no gene match: 8. In germline, CDR1 is SGHTA, CDR2 FQGNSA. This CDR3 is 16 amino acids long.

This clonotype occurred once. A read error may be the cause here, since a much bigger clone is one base away. The chain uses TRBV29-1 and TRBJ2-7; 10 nucleotides align to TRBD1. The DNA matches TRBJ2-4 better at its end, which makes the J call doubtful. CDR1 SQVTM and CDR2 ANQGSEA come from the germline V gene. The CDR3 is 15 residues long. The CDR3 here is CSVSGTGVVKHIQYF. Here the CDR3 DNA reads TGCAGCGTGTCCGGGACAGGGGTAGTCAAACACATTCAGTACTTC.

The chain carries TRBV2 and TRBJ1-1, with D possibly being TRBD1 (5 bases). Trimming shortened V by 0 bases and J by 4 bases, and 12 bases separated the two germline ends. The CDR3 has 15 amino acids. Per the germline V gene, CDR1 is SNHLY and CDR2 is FYNNEI. The CDR3 region is CASSEAAGIGTEAFF. DNA of the CDR3: TGTGCCAGCAGTGAAGCGGCAGGGATCGGCACTGAAGCTTTCTTT.

The chain carries TRBV9 and TRBJ1-6, with 9 bases identical to TRBD1. The CDR3 runs to 14 residues. V dropped 2 bases and J dropped 14; count of bases not matched to a gene: 8. Germline lookup yields CDR1 SGDLS and CDR2 YYNGEE. CDR3 protein: CASSVLGTGSSLHF. The CDR3 DNA reads TGTGCCAGCAGCGTTCTTGGGACAGGGAGTTCCCTCCACTTT.

The chain links TRBV2 to TRBJ2-7; 8 bases match TRBD2. The CDR3 length is 15 residues. V gave up 1 base and J gave up 3 bases; unmatched junction bases: 5. Per germline, CDR1 SNHLY and CDR2 FYNNEI. The CDR3 loop reads CASSEGTSRNYEQYF. The CDR3 nucleotides are TGTGCCAGCAGTGAAGGGACTAGCCGGAACTACGAGCAGTACTTC.

This clonotype was recorded a few times. J is TRBJ1-6 and V is TRBV12-3 or TRBV12-4; TRBD1 is a possible D gene (6 bases). The CDR3 is 14 amino acids. Trimming removed 5 bases at V and 5 bases at J, with 10 bases between. The CDR3 DNA is TGTGCCAGCAGTCATGGACAGAATAATTCACCCCTCCACTTT. Protein sequence: CASSHGQNNSPLHF.